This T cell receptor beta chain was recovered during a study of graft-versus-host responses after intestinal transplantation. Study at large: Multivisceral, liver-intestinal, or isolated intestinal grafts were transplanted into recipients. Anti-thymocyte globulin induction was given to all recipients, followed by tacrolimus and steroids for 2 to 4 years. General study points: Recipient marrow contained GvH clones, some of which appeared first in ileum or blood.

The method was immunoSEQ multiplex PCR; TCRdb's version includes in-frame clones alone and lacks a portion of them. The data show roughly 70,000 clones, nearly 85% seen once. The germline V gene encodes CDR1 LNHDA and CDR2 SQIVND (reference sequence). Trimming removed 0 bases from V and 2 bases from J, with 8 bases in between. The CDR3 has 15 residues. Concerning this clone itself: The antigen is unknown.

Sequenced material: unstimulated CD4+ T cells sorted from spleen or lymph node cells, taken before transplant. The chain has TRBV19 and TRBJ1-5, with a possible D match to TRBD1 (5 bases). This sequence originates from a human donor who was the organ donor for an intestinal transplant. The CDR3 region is CASSIETGGNQPQHF. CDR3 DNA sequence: TGTGCCAGTAGTATAGAAACGGGGGGCAATCAGCCCCAGCATTTT.